Each of the 7 T cell receptor beta chains below was sequenced from the same sample in a study of blood T cell repertoires in COVID-19. Repertoires were generated with immunoSEQ multiplex PCR, while TCRdb's copy carries only in-frame clones and drops some. In the table there are about 310,000 clones, 87% of which are singletons. The material sequenced was peripheral blood. These receptor sequences come from a man aged 50 or older with active or convalescent COVID-19.

This chain uses TRBV2 with TRBJ2-1; TRBD1 is a possible D gene (5 bases). CDR3 size: 13 residues. Germline CDR1 SNHLY, CDR2 FYNNEI. The ends were cut back, 2 bases at V and 6 bases at J, with 8 bases in the middle. In DNA, the CDR3 is TGTGCCAGCAGTGAAAGGGGTGTCAATGAGCAGTTCTTC. This sequence encodes CASSERGVNEQFF.

The rearrangement links TRBV24-1 to TRBJ2-6; a possible D gene is TRBD1 (5 bases). CDR3 length: 16 amino acids. V lost 1 base and J 3 bases, leaving 9 bases between the germline ends. Looked up from germline, CDR1 is KGHDR and CDR2 is SFDVKD. The CDR3 DNA sequence: TGTGCCACCAGTGATTTTACAGGATTTGGGGCCAACGTCCTGACTTTC. Protein: CATSDFTGFGANVLTF.

The rearrangement joins TRBV6-2 or TRBV6-3 to TRBJ1-6; 7 bases match TRBD1. Losses at the gene ends were 4 bases for V and 10 bases for J; bases not matched to a gene: 19. Germline assignment: CDR1 MNHEY and CDR2 SVGEGT. This CDR3 has 18 residues. CDR3 in DNA: TGTGCCAGCAGTTCGACTTGGCAAGACCGGACAGGAGGATCACCCCTCCACTTT. Translation: CASSSTWQDRTGGSPLHF.

A note on this clone: The sample has other DNA sequences that encode this CDR3 too. This rearrangement joins TRBV5-1 to TRBJ2-5; 10 nucleotides agree with TRBD1. The length of the CDR3 is 15 residues. The J segment lost 0 bases and the V segment lost 4 bases, leaving 3 bases of the junction unmatched. Germline values: CDR1 SGHRS, CDR2 YFSETQ. The CDR3 bases are TGCGCCAGCAGCCTGGGACAGGGGTACCAAGAGACCCAGTACTTC. Translated: CASSLGQGYQETQYF.

The gene calls are TRBV12-3 or TRBV12-4 and TRBJ2-7, with 9 bases lining up with TRBD2. The CDR3 has 13 amino acids. With 6 bases clipped from V and 3 bases from J, the junction kept 3 bases outside the gene matches. CDR3 DNA: TGTGCCAGCAGGACTAGCGGCCTCTACGAGCAGTACTTC. It yields the protein CASRTSGLYEQYF.

This clone was picked up a small number of times. The genes are TRBV24-1 and TRBJ2-5; tentatively, D is TRBD1 (7 bases). Trimming left V 2 bases short and J 5 bases short, with 17 bases between. Germline CDR1 KGHDR, CDR2 SFDVKD. CDR3 length equals 16 residues. CDR3: CATSDWSGQGGETQYF. CDR3 sequence (DNA): TGTGCCACCAGTGATTGGAGCGGGCAGGGGGGTGAGACCCAGTACTTC.

The J gene is TRBJ1-1, the V gene TRBV27; 8 bases are shared with TRBD1. There are 15 residues in the CDR3. Germline V gene sequence: CDR1 MNHEY, CDR2 SMNVEV (reference sequence). V shed 4 bases and J 5 bases; nucleotides not matched to a gene: 9. CDR3 protein: CASSSADRVGTEAFF. The CDR3 DNA follows: TGTGCCAGCAGTTCCGCGGACAGGGTAGGTACTGAAGCTTTCTTT.